The 27 T cell receptor beta chains presented below share a single source sample, sequenced in a study of T cells in Graves' hyperthyroidism and ophthalmopathy. What was amplified from RNA transcripts were TCR beta CDR3 regions. TCR CDR3 regions were first amplified by RT-PCR with HTBI primers. TCRdb processed the multiplex PCR reads anew with MiXCR; each CDR3 protein has one entry. The sample has some 250,000 distinct CDR3 sequences; 13% to 15% are singletons. The specimen sequenced was blood. The origin of the receptors is a middle-aged woman with Graves' hyperthyroidism that later progressed to Graves' ophthalmopathy.

This CDR3 reads CATLVGTHYGYTF. For the CDR3, the DNA is TGTGCCACCCTCGTCGGGACCCACTATGGCTACACCTTC. This sequence joins TRBV28 and TRBJ1-2, with D possibly being TRBD1 (5 bases). The V end was cut by 10 bases, the J end by 3 bases, with 15 bases between. Germline CDR1 MDHEN, CDR2 SYDVKM. This CDR3 comprises 13 residues.

This clonotype has ten or more counts. The chain carries TRBV12-3 or TRBV12-4 and TRBJ2-1; TRBD1 is a possible D gene (6 bases). V was cut by 7 bases and J by 5 bases, with 9 bases left in between. The length of the CDR3 is 12 residues. Here the CDR3 reads CASTGDDNEQFF. The CDR3 nucleotides are TGTGCCAGCACAGGGGACGACAATGAGCAGTTCTTC.

This clonotype was seen ten or more times. The gene calls are TRBV3-1 and TRBJ1-4; a possible D gene is TRBD1 (6 bases). V was pared by 4 bases and J by 3 bases, with 9 bases between. CDR3 length equals 14 residues. Germline V gene sequence: CDR1 LGHDT, CDR2 YNNKEL (reference sequence). DNA of the CDR3: TGTGCCAGCAGCCGCACAGGGCCTAATGAAAAACTGTTTTTT. Residues: CASSRTGPNEKLFF.

This sequence joins TRBV18 and TRBJ2-7, with D possibly matching TRBD2 (5 bases). V dropped 4 bases and J dropped 6 bases, with 10 bases sitting between them. The CDR3 is 12 residues long. The germline V gene has CDR1 KGHSH and CDR2 LQKENI. The CDR3 DNA is TGTGCCAGCTCACACACCGAGGGCGAGCAGTACTTC. Protein sequence: CASSHTEGEQYF.

There are a few counts of this clonotype. A single base separates this from a much larger clone, so it may be a read error. The chain carries TRBV24-1 and TRBJ2-7; 10 nucleotides line up with TRBD1. This CDR3 contains 18 residues. Germline CDR1 and CDR2: KGHDR and SFDVKD. CDR3 amino acids: CATSDFVFRDRGHYEQCF. CDR3 nucleotides: TGTGCCACCAGTGATTTCGTCTTTCGGGACAGGGGTCACTACGAGCAGTGCTTC.

This clonotype was detected many times. The rearrangement joins TRBV7-8 to TRBJ1-5, with TRBD1 as a possible D gene (6 bases). The CDR3 runs to 17 residues. Trimming stripped 1 base from V and 1 base from J, with 14 bases between. CDR1 is SGHVS, CDR2 FQNEAQ, per germline. The CDR3 bases are TGTGCCAGCAGCTTAGGGCCAGGGGCGCTGAGCAATCAGCCCCAGCATTTT. Encoded protein: CASSLGPGALSNQPQHF.

This clonotype appeared a few times. V gene TRBV28 combines with J gene TRBJ1-5; D is perhaps TRBD1 (5 bases). Deletions cut 6 bases from V and 7 bases from J, with 28 bases between. The CDR3 extends over 18 amino acids. Per the germline V gene, CDR1 is MDHEN and CDR2 is SYDVKM. In DNA form, the CDR3 reads TGTGCCAGCAGCCCATTGGGGGGAGGGAACTGGCTTAACCAGCCCCAGCATTTT. It codes for CASSPLGGGNWLNQPQHF.

This clonotype has just a few counts. This may come from a read error, since a much larger clone is one base off. The V gene is TRBV10-2, the J gene TRBJ2-2; weak D call: TRBD1 (6 bases). Trimming left V 10 bases short and J 5 bases short, with 17 bases between. The germline V gene has CDR1 WSHSY and CDR2 SAAADI. This CDR3 comprises 14 residues. The CDR3 sequence is CANNRAGETGELFF. The DNA for the CDR3 is TGCGCCAACAACAGGGCAGGGGAAACCGGGGAGCTGTTTTTT.

In this sample, this clonotype turned up many times. The chain has TRBV18 and TRBJ2-1, with 8 bases fitting TRBD2. Germline values: CDR1 KGHSH, CDR2 LQKENI. This CDR3 contains 15 residues. The V gene end was trimmed by 5 bases and the J gene end by 5 bases; junction bases not matched to a gene: 8. CDR3 region: CASSKWREVNNEQFF. CDR3 DNA sequence: TGTGCCAGCTCAAAGTGGCGGGAGGTAAACAATGAGCAGTTCTTC.

Remarks on this clonotype: An end of the junction does not agree with germline; a read error may underlie this. The chain is built from TRBV28 and TRBJ1-1, with unresolved D. CDR1 is MDHEN, CDR2 SYDVKM, per germline. The CDR3 is 16 amino acids. The CDR3 region has the DNA TGTGCCAGCGGTTTATTGGGTTCGTCAGCGAACACTGAAGCTTTCTTT. This codes for CASGLLGSSANTEAFF.

In this sample, this clonotype turned up many times. V usage is TRBV6-6 and J usage is TRBJ1-1; possibly TRBD1 for D (5 bases). V lost 2 bases and J 0 bases, leaving 10 bases between the germline ends. Per germline, CDR1 MNHNY and CDR2 SVGAGI (reference sequence). This CDR3 comprises 15 residues. CDR3: CASSYVGVMNTEAFF. CDR3 in DNA: TGTGCCAGCAGTTACGTAGGGGTAATGAACACTGAAGCTTTCTTT.

The V gene is TRBV30, the J gene TRBJ1-2, with D possibly being TRBD1 (6 bases). Trimming cost V 2 bases and J 6 bases, with 16 bases left between them. CDR1 and CDR2 from the germline V gene are GTSNPN and SVGIG (reference sequence). This CDR3 has 14 residues. CDR3 sequence reads: CAWSPGGAGNGYTF. CDR3 bases: TGTGCCTGGAGTCCCGGGGGGGCGGGAAATGGCTACACCTTC.

This clonotype was observed many times. V is TRBV2 and J is TRBJ2-5; TRBD1 agrees at 8 bases. J gave up 5 bases and V 8 bases, and 7 bases lay outside the gene matches. This CDR3 contains 13 residues. The V gene's germline CDR1 is SNHLY and CDR2 FYNNEI. The CDR3 coding sequence is TGTGCCAGCGGATCCACAGGGGGGGAGACCCAGTACTTC. Translated, it gives CASGSTGGETQYF.

This clonotype was recorded many times. V is TRBV5-1 and J is TRBJ2-1, with 11 bases that match TRBD2. The CDR3 extends over 19 amino acids. Germline loops: CDR1 SGHRS, CDR2 YFSETQ. Trimming took 4 bases from V and 0 from J; bases not matched to a gene: 12. The DNA for the CDR3 is TGCGCCAGCAGCCGTACCCCTCTAGCGGGAGGTCTCTCCTACAATGAGCAGTTCTTC. Translated, it gives CASSRTPLAGGLSYNEQFF.

Concerning this clonotype itself: A much larger clone lies a single base off, so this may be a read error. A read error is likely, as this CDR3 ends without the conserved phenylalanine or tryptophan. V and J are TRBV27 and TRBJ1-1, with TRBD1 matching over 8 bases. The CDR3 totals 13 residues. CDR1 MNHEY and CDR2 SMNVEV come from the germline V gene (reference sequence). V was clipped by 4 bases and J by 5 bases; unmatched bases: 3. The CDR3 region is CASSSDRGTEAFL. In nucleotides, the CDR3 is TGTGCCAGCAGTTCCGACAGGGGAACTGAAGCTTTCCTT.

This clonotype was recorded many times. The chain carries TRBV28 and TRBJ2-1, with TRBD2 as a possible D gene (6 bases). Germline V gives CDR1 MDHEN, CDR2 SYDVKM. The ends were cut back, 3 bases at V and 0 bases at J, with 15 bases in the middle. This CDR3 has 17 amino acids. In nucleotides, the CDR3 is TGTGCCAGCAGTTTGGAATACGGGACTCGCTCCTACAATGAGCAGTTCTTC. This gives the protein CASSLEYGTRSYNEQFF.

This clonotype was counted ten times or more. The chain has TRBV7-8 and TRBJ1-5; D is undetermined. V shed 4 bases and J shed 1 base, with 8 bases lying between them. The CDR3 runs to 14 residues. The germline V gene has CDR1 SGHVS and CDR2 FQNEAQ. The CDR3 nucleotides are TGTGCCAGCAGCTCTGCGGTGAGCAATCAGCCCCAGCATTTT. Protein: CASSSAVSNQPQHF.

This clonotype was detected ten times or more. The genes are TRBV28 and TRBJ2-5; 9 nucleotides align to TRBD1. Germline lookup yields CDR1 MDHEN and CDR2 SYDVKM. Germline trimming cut 4 bases from V and 4 bases from J; bases unmatched to any gene: 7. The CDR3 has 15 residues. The CDR3 here is CASSSLDRGGETQYF. The DNA of the CDR3 is TGTGCCAGCAGTTCCCTGGACAGGGGAGGAGAGACCCAGTACTTC.

The V call is TRBV9, the J call TRBJ2-7, with TRBD1 matching 12 bases. Per germline, CDR1 SGDLS and CDR2 YYNGEE. Trimming at V came to 3 bases and at J to 5 bases, leaving 6 bases not matched to a gene. CDR3 length equals 15 residues. This CDR3 reads CASSGEGTGGNEQYF. In DNA form, the CDR3 reads TGTGCCAGCAGCGGGGAGGGGACAGGGGGCAACGAGCAGTACTTC. The variable domain in full, completed from reference TRBV9 and TRBJ2-7, reads DSGVTQTPKHLITATGQRVTLRCSPRSGDLSVYWYQQSLDQGLQFLIQYYNGEERAKGNILERFSAQQFPDLHSELNLSSLELGDSALYFCASSGEGTGGNEQYFGPGTRLTVT.

A word on this clonotype: Possible read error: a much larger clone is one base away. The chain uses TRBV24-1 and TRBJ1-5; the D is unclear. Germline V gene data show CDR1 as KGHDR and CDR2 as SFDVKD. The CDR3 length is 16 residues. Trimming left V 6 bases short and J 6 bases short, with 20 bases between. CDR3 in amino acids: CATSHKGQPPSQPQHF. The CDR3 nucleotides are TGTGCCACCAGTCACAAAGGGCAGCCGCCAAGTCAGCCCCAGCATTTT.

This clonotype was seen more than once but under ten times. The chain combines TRBV5-8 with TRBJ2-5; D is perhaps TRBD2 (5 bases). CDR1 SGHTS and CDR2 YDEGEE come from the germline V gene. V lost 1 base to trimming and J lost 3 bases, with 19 bases between them. This CDR3 is 17 amino acids long. CDR3 region: CASSLRRMREWKETQYF. The CDR3 nucleotides read TGTGCCAGCAGCTTGAGAAGGATGAGGGAGTGGAAAGAGACCCAGTACTTC.

This clonotype was recorded many times. The chain links TRBV19 to TRBJ1-2; D may be TRBD1 (6 bases). The CDR3 is 17 amino acids. Trimming removed 6 bases from V and 2 bases from J, with 22 bases in between. Germline CDR1 reads LNHDA; CDR2 reads SQIVND (reference sequence). CDR3 nucleotides: TGTGCCAGTAGCAACACCCACGCAGGGGACCCAAACTATGGCTACACCTTC. Residues: CASSNTHAGDPNYGYTF.

This clonotype was seen ten or more times. This chain connects TRBV5-6 to TRBJ2-5, with a possible D match to TRBD2 (6 bases). The CDR3 consists of 17 residues. Germline-derived CDR1 and CDR2 are SGHDT and YYEEEE. V was cut by 0 bases and J by 2 bases, with 17 bases left in between. In nucleotides, the CDR3 is TGTGCCAGCAGCTTGGCCTGGGGAGGACCGGGGCAAGAGACCCAGTACTTC. Encoded protein: CASSLAWGGPGQETQYF. The whole variable domain, filled in from reference TRBV5-6 and TRBJ2-5, reads DAGVTQSPTHLIKTRGQQVTLRCSPKSGHDTVSWYQQALGQGPQFIFQYYEEEERQRGNFPDRFSGHQFPNYSSELNVNALLLGDSALYLCASSLAWGGPGQETQYFGPGTRLLVL.

This clonotype was detected many times. The chain links TRBV27 to TRBJ2-1, with D perhaps matching TRBD2 (5 bases). This CDR3 contains 14 residues. Germline assignment: CDR1 MNHEY and CDR2 SMNVEV (reference sequence). Trimming removed 6 bases at V and 4 bases at J, with 13 bases between. This CDR3 is CASRRATTYNEQFF. CDR3 DNA: TGTGCCAGCAGGCGCGCGACTACTTACAATGAGCAGTTCTTC.

For the CDR3, the DNA is TGCAGCGTCCGGGGGGATACGCAGTATTTT. Its translation: CSVRGDTQYF. The rearrangement uses TRBV29-1 and TRBJ2-3, with TRBD2 as a possible D gene (6 bases). The CDR3 totals 10 residues. V lost 6 bases, J lost 6 bases, and 7 bases lay in between. CDR1 and CDR2 from the germline V gene are SQVTM and ANQGSEA.

This clonotype was seen at least ten times. The chain joins TRBV3-1 to TRBJ2-7; TRBD2 matches at 9 bases. CDR1 LGHDT and CDR2 YNNKEL come from the germline V gene (reference sequence). V dropped 9 bases and J dropped 2; count of bases not matched to a gene: 8. This CDR3 is built from 14 residues. This CDR3 reads CASAAGTSTYEQYF. CDR3 DNA sequence: TGTGCCAGTGCTGCTGGGACTAGCACCTACGAGCAGTACTTC.

This clonotype was seen many times. This chain joins TRBV7-9 and TRBJ2-3, with 11 bases identical to TRBD2. This CDR3 has 20 amino acids. Germline assignment: CDR1 SEHNR and CDR2 FQNEAQ (reference sequence). V gave up 6 bases and J gave up 0 bases; unmatched junction bases: 17. CDR3 region: CASSHGGLTSGRDSTDTQYF. The CDR3 nucleotides read TGTGCCAGCAGTCACGGGGGACTAACTAGCGGGAGAGATAGCACAGATACGCAGTATTTT.